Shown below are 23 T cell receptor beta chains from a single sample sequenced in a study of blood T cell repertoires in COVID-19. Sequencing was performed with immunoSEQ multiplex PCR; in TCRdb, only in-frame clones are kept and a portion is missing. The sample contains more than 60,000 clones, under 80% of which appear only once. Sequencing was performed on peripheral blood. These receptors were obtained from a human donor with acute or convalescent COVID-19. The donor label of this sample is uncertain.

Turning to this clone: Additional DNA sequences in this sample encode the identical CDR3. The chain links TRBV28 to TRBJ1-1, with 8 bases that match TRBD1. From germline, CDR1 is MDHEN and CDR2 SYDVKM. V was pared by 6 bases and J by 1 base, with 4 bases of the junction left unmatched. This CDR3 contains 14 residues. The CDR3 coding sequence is TGTGCCAGCAGCTTCGGGACAGGGAACACTGAAGCTTTCTTT. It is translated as CASSFGTGNTEAFF.

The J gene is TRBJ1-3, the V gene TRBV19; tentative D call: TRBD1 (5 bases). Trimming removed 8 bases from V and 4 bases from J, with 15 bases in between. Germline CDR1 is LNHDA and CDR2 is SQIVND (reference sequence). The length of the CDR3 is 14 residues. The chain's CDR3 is CASRGGIEGNTIYF. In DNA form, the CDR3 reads TGTGCCAGTCGGGGGGGGATAGAAGGAAACACCATATATTTT.

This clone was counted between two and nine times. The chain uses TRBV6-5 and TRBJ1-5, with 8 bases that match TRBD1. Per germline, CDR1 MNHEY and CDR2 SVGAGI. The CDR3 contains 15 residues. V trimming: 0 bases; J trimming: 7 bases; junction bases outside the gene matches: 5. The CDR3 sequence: CASSYSQTGDQPQHF. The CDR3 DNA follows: TGTGCCAGCAGTTACTCCCAGACAGGGGACCAGCCCCAGCATTTT.

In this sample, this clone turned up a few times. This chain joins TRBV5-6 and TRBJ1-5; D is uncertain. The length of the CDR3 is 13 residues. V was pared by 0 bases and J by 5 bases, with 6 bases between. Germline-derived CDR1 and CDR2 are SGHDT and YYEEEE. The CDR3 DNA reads TGTGCCAGCAGCTTGGGCGTGGATCAGCCCCAGCATTTT. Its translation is CASSLGVDQPQHF.

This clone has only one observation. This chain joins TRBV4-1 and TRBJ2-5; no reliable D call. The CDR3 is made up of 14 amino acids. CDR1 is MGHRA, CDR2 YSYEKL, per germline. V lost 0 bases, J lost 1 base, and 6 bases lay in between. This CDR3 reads CASSQEGFQETQYF. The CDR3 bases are TGCGCCAGCAGCCAAGAGGGCTTCCAAGAGACCCAGTACTTC.

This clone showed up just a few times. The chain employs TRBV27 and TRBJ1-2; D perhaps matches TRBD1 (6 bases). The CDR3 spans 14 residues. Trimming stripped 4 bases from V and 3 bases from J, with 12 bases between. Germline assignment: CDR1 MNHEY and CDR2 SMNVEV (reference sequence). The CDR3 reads CASSSLGADYGYTF. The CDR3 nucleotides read TGTGCCAGCAGTTCTTTGGGGGCTGACTATGGCTACACCTTC.

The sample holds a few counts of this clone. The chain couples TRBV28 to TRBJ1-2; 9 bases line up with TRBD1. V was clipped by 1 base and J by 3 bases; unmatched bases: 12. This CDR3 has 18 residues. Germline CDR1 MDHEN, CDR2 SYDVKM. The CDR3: CASSLSPPRTGDHYGYTF. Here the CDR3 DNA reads TGTGCCAGCAGTTTATCCCCACCACGGACAGGGGACCACTATGGCTACACCTTC.

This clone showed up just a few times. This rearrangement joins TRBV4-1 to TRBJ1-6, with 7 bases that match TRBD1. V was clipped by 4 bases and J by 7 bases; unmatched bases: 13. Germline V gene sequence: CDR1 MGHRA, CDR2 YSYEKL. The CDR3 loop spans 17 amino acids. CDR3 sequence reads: CASSLFYSGQRNSPLHF. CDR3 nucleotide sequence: TGCGCCAGCAGCCTCTTTTATTCGGGACAGCGGAATTCACCCCTCCACTTT.

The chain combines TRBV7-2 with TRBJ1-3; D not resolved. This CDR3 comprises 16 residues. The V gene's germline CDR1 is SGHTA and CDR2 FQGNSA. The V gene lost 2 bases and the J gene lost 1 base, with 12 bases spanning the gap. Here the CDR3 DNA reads TGTGCCAGCAGCTTATATAACCCTAGGTCTGGAAACACCATATATTTT. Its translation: CASSLYNPRSGNTIYF.

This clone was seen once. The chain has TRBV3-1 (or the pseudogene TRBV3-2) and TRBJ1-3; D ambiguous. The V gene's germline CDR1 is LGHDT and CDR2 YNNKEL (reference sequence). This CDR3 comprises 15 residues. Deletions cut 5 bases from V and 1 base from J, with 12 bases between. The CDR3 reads CASSSSGISGNTIYF. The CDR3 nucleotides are TGTGCCAGCAGCTCAAGCGGTATTTCTGGAAACACCATATATTTT.

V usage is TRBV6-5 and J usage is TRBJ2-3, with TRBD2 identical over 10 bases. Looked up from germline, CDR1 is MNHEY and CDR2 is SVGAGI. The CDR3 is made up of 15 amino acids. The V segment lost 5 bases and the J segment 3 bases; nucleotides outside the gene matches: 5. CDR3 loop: CASSRSSGSTDTQYF. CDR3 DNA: TGTGCCAGCAGTCGTTCTAGCGGGAGTACAGATACGCAGTATTTT.

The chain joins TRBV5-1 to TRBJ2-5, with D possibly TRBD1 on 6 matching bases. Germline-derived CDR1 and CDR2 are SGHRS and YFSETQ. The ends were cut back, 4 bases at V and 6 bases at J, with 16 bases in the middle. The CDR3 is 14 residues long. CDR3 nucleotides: TGCGCCAGCAGCCTGGTACAGGGTGCGAAGACCCAGTACTTC. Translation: CASSLVQGAKTQYF. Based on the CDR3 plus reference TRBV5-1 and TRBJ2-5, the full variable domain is KAGVTQTPRYLIKTRGQQVTLSCSPISGHRSVSWYQQTPGQGLQFLFEYFSETQRNKGNFPGRFSGRQFSNSRSEMNVSTLELGDSALYLCASSLVQGAKTQYFGPGTRLLVL.

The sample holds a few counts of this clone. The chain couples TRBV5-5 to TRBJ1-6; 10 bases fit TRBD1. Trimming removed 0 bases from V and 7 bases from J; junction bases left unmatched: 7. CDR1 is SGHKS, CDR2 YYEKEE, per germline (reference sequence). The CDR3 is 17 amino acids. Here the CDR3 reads CASSLGGQGRKNSPLHF. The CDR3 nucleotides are TGTGCCAGCAGCTTGGGGGGACAGGGGAGGAAGAATTCACCCCTCCACTTT.

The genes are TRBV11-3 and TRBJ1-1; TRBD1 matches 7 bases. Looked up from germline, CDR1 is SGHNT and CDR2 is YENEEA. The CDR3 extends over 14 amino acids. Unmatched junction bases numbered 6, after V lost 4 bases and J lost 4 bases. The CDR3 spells CASSSSGQTTEAFF. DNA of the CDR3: TGTGCCAGCAGCTCTTCGGGACAGACCACTGAAGCTTTCTTT. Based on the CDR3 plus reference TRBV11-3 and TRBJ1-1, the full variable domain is EAGVVQSPRYKIIEKKQPVAFWCNPISGHNTLYWYLQNLGQGPELLIRYENEEAVDDSQLPKDRFSAERLKGVDSTLKIQPAELGDSAVYLCASSSSGQTTEAFFGQGTRLTVV.

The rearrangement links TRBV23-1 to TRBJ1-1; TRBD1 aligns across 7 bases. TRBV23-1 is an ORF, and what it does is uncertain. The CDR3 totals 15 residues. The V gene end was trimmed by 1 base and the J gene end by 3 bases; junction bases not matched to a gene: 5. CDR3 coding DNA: TGCGCCAGCAGTCAATGGTGGCAGGGGGACACTGAAGCTTTCTTT. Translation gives CASSQWWQGDTEAFF.

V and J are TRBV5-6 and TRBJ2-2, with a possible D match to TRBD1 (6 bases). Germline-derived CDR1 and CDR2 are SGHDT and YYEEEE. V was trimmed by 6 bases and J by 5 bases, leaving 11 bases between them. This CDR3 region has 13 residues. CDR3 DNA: TGTGCCAGCACCCCTAGGGGGACCGGGGAGCTGTTTTTT. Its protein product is CASTPRGTGELFF.

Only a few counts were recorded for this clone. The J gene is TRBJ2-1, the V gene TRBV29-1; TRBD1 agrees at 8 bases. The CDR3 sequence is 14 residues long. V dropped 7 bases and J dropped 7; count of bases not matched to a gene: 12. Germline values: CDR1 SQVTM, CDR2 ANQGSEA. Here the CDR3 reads CSAGADRGGNEQFF. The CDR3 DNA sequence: TGCAGCGCTGGGGCAGACAGGGGCGGTAATGAGCAGTTCTTC.

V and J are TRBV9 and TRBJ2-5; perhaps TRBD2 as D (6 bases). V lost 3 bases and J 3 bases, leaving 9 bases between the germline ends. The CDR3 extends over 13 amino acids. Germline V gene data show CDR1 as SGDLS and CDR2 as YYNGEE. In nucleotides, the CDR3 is TGTGCCAGCAGCGCCACGGGGGAAGAGACCCAGTACTTC. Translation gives CASSATGEETQYF.

The CDR3 spells CASSGLTGLEETQYF. Here the CDR3 DNA reads TGCGCCAGCAGCGGCCTGACAGGATTGGAGGAGACCCAGTACTTC. V and J are TRBV5-1 and TRBJ2-5; D is perhaps TRBD1 (6 bases). The V end was cut by 4 bases, the J end by 5 bases, with 18 bases between. Germline lookup yields CDR1 SGHRS and CDR2 YFSETQ. This CDR3 has 15 residues.

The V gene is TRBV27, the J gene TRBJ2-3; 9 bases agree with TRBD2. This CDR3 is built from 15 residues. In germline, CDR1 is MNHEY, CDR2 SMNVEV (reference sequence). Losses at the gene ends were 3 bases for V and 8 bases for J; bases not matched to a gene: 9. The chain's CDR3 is CASSFSGTSFATQYF. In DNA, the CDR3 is TGTGCCAGCAGTTTTTCCGGGACTAGCTTCGCTACGCAGTATTTT.

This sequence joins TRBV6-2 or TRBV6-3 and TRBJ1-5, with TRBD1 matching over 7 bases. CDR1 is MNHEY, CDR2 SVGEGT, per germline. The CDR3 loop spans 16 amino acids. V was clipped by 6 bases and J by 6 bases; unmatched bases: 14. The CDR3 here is CASSIFPGQLAQPQHF. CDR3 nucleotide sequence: TGTGCCAGCAGCATATTCCCGGGACAGTTGGCTCAGCCCCAGCATTTT.

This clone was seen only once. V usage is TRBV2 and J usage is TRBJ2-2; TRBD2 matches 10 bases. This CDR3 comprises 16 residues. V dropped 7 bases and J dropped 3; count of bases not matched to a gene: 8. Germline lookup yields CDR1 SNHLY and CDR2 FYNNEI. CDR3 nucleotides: TGTGCCAGCAAAATCCAAGGACTAGCGGACACCGGGGAGCTGTTTTTT. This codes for CASKIQGLADTGELFF.

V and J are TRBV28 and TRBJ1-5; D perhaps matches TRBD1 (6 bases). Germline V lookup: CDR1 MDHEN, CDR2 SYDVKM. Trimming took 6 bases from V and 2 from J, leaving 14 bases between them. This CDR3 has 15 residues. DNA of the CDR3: TGTGCCAGCAGGGACCAGGGGAAAGGCAATCAGCCCCAGCATTTT. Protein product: CASRDQGKGNQPQHF.